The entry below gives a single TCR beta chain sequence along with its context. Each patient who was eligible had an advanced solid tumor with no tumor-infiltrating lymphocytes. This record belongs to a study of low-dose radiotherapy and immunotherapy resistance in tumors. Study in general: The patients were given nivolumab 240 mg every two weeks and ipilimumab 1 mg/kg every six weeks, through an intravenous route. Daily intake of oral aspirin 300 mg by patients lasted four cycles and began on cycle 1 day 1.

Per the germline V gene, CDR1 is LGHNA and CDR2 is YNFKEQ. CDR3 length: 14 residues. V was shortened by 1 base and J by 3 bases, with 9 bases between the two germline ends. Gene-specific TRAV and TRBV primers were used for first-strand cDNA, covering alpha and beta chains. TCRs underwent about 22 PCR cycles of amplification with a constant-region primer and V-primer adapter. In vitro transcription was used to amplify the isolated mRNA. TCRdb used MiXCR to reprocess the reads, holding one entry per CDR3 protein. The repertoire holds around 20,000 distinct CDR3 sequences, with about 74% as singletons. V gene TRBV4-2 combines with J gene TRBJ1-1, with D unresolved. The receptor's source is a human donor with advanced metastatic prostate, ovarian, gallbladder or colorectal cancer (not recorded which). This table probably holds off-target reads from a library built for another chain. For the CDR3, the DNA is TGTGCCAGCAGCCAAGTCCCAGGATACACTGAAGCTTTCTTT. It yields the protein CASSQVPGYTEAFF.